The TCR beta chain under discussion was sequenced for a study of blood T cell repertoires in COVID-19. Study-wide background: Acute and convalescent COVID-19 specimens originated in the United States, Italy and Spain. T cells, B-cell-depleted T cells, or PBMCs provided the cDNA or gDNA that served as material.

Original data processing: Using reference gene primer amplification, nucleated cell counts were estimated. Sequencing used immunoSEQ multiplex PCR; TCRdb keeps in-frame clones, though not all of them. V, J and clone size derive from that table, while D and trimming were established from the DNA sequence. The table shows roughly 250,000 clones, with about nine tenths occurring only once. This CDR3 contains 17 residues. Trimming shortened V by 0 bases and J by 5 bases, and 19 bases separated the two germline ends. The germline gives CDR1 SGHRS, CDR2 YFSETQ. The origin of this receptor is a woman in her 40s with acute or convalescent COVID-19. Specimen: peripheral blood. This chain connects TRBV5-1 to TRBJ2-3; the D gene is possibly TRBD2 (6 bases). The CDR3 spells CASSLDLGRGFRDTQYF. In DNA form, the CDR3 reads TGCGCCAGCAGCTTGGATTTGGGGCGGGGTTTTAGAGATACGCAGTATTTT.